One and the same sample provided the 19 T cell receptor beta chains below, sequenced in a study of T-cell memory formation after mild COVID-19. From the 5' RACE reads, TCRdb called clonotypes with MiXCR, one entry per CDR3 protein. Among some 150,000 distinct CDR3 sequences, over 6% were seen once, and the ten largest hold about 2%. Sequenced input: PBMCs or a T cell subset sorted from them (not recorded which). All receptors come from an adult woman who had mild COVID-19 (a few samples of this study predate the infection). Cell type and time point are not known.

This clonotype occurred many times. This chain connects TRBV29-1 to TRBJ2-1; D remains unclear. Germline V gene lookup returns CDR1 SQVTM and CDR2 ANQGSEA. Trimming removed 0 bases at V and 3 bases at J, with 0 bases between. This CDR3 region has 11 residues. Written as DNA, the CDR3 is TGCAGCGTTGAAGACTACAATGAGCAGTTCTTC. This codes for CSVEDYNEQFF.

This clonotype was recorded at least ten times. The rearrangement joins TRBV6-6 to TRBJ2-7, with unresolved D. The V gene's germline CDR1 is MNHNY and CDR2 SVGAGI (reference sequence). Trimming took 5 bases from V and 5 from J, leaving 7 bases between them. CDR3 length equals 11 residues. The CDR3 nucleotides read TGTGCCAGCAGTCCGCAGAACGAGCAGTACTTC. Residues: CASSPQNEQYF.

This clonotype was seen at least ten times. The rearrangement links TRBV15 to TRBJ2-3; 9 bases agree with TRBD1. V trimming: 1 base; J trimming: 6 bases; junction bases outside the gene matches: 5. The CDR3 runs 15 residues. Germline V lookup: CDR1 LNHNV, CDR2 YYDKDF (reference sequence). The CDR3 region has the DNA TGTGCCACCAGCAGAGTATACAGGGGGCGGGATACGCAGTATTTT. Its protein is CATSRVYRGRDTQYF.

This clonotype was observed many times. The gene calls are TRBV6-6 and TRBJ2-7, with D perhaps assigned TRBD1 or TRBD2 (5 bases each). The CDR3 is 16 amino acids. Germline loops: CDR1 MNHNY, CDR2 SVGAGI (reference sequence). Trimming removed 7 bases from V and 0 bases from J, with 19 bases in between. The chain's CDR3 is CASTAGMGESSYEQYF. For the CDR3, the DNA is TGTGCCAGCACGGCAGGGATGGGGGAAAGCTCCTACGAGCAGTACTTC.

At least ten counts were recorded for this clonotype. The chain joins TRBV30 to TRBJ2-1; the D gene is possibly TRBD1 (6 bases). Germline-derived CDR1 and CDR2 are GTSNPN and SVGIG (reference sequence). This CDR3 is built from 13 residues. With 7 bases removed from V and 7 bases from J, the gap between germline ends came to 17 bases. The CDR3 DNA reads as TGTGCCTCCAAGGTTGGGGGCCGGAATGAGCAGTTCTTC. Amino acid sequence: CASKVGGRNEQFF.

This clonotype has ten or more counts. The chain combines TRBV7-2 with TRBJ1-2, with TRBD1 identical over 7 bases. The CDR3 covers 13 residues. In germline, CDR1 is SGHTA, CDR2 FQGNSA. The J segment lost 8 bases and the V segment lost 5 bases, leaving 8 bases of the junction unmatched. The CDR3 region has the DNA TGTGCCAGCAGCCCTAGGGACAGCCGGGGCTACACCTTC. Amino acids: CASSPRDSRGYTF.

This chain links TRBV20-1 with TRBJ2-3; 10 bases map to TRBD2. The CDR3 contains 15 residues. CDR1 and CDR2 from the germline V gene are DFQATT and SNEGSKA (reference sequence). V lost 6 bases and J lost 5; bases outside the gene matches: 11. The CDR3 protein is CSAALAGARGDTQYF. CDR3 DNA sequence: TGCAGTGCAGCGCTAGCGGGGGCCAGGGGAGATACGCAGTATTTT.

This clonotype was counted only a few times. This chain links TRBV12-3 or TRBV12-4 with TRBJ2-5, with 7 positions matching TRBD2. The CDR3 loop spans 14 amino acids. Germline trimming cut 3 bases from V and 1 base from J; bases unmatched to any gene: 2. DNA for the CDR3: TGTGCCAGCAGTTTTGGCGGGGGCCAAGAGACCCAGTACTTC. Protein: CASSFGGGQETQYF.

The rearrangement uses TRBV4-1 and TRBJ2-4; 8 nucleotides align to TRBD1. Germline CDR1 is MGHRA and CDR2 is YSYEKL. The CDR3 runs to 14 residues. The V and J ends lost 4 bases and 8 bases, in that order; junction bases with no gene match: 7. This chain's CDR3 is CASSPPRTGYIQYF. As DNA, the CDR3 is TGCGCCAGCAGCCCCCCCCGGACAGGGTACATTCAGTACTTC.

There are many counts of this clonotype. This rearrangement joins TRBV12-3 or TRBV12-4 to TRBJ2-5; D perhaps matches TRBD1 (5 bases). Trimming removed 0 bases at V and 7 bases at J, with 12 bases between. CDR3 length: 14 residues. CDR3 coding DNA: TGTGCCAGCAGTTTAGCTACAGGACCTGGGACCCAGTACTTC. Its translation: CASSLATGPGTQYF.

This clonotype was counted at least ten times. CDR3 nucleotide sequence: TGTGCCAGCTCACCGACGGGGCAGCCGGTCGCAGATACGCAGTATTTT. It codes for CASSPTGQPVADTQYF. This chain connects TRBV18 to TRBJ2-3; D possibly matches TRBD1 or TRBD2 (5 bases each). Trimming pared 3 bases from V and 4 bases from J, leaving 17 bases between. This CDR3 comprises 16 residues. The germline CDR1 and CDR2 sequences are KGHSH and LQKENI. Combining the CDR3 with reference TRBV18 and TRBJ2-3 gives the whole variable domain NAGVMQNPRHLVRRRGQEARLRCSPMKGHSHVYWYRQLPEEGLKFMVYLQKENIIDESGMPKERFSAEFPKEGPSILRIQQVVRGDSAAYFCASSPTGQPVADTQYFGPGTRLTVL.

The chain couples TRBV4-2 to TRBJ1-1; D is unresolved. Trimming shortened V by 3 bases and J by 5 bases, and 16 bases separated the two germline ends. Germline CDR1 reads LGHNA; CDR2 reads YNFKEQ. CDR3 length: 15 residues. CDR3 nucleotides: TGTGCCAGCAGCCAGGAAGAACATGGTTGGACTGAAGCTTTCTTT. Protein: CASSQEEHGWTEAFF.

The sample holds a few counts of this clonotype. This sequence joins TRBV20-1 and TRBJ1-2; 9 bases are a match to TRBD1. Trimming at V came to 6 bases and at J to 8 bases, leaving 13 bases not matched to a gene. There are 14 residues in the CDR3. Per the germline V gene, CDR1 is DFQATT and CDR2 is SNEGSKA (reference sequence). DNA of the CDR3: TGCAGTGCAAGACAGGGGGAATATTTGTTGGGCTACACCTTC. This codes for CSARQGEYLLGYTF.

This clonotype was detected ten times or more. The chain uses TRBV12-3 or TRBV12-4 and TRBJ2-7, with 8 bases matching TRBD2. V was clipped by 5 bases and J by 6 bases; unmatched bases: 27. This CDR3 has 20 residues. CDR3 in amino acids: CASSPDGAGGPLPRVGEQYF. The CDR3 DNA reads as TGTGCCAGCAGTCCCGATGGGGCGGGAGGCCCCTTGCCTCGGGTTGGCGAGCAGTACTTC.

The rearrangement joins TRBV2 to TRBJ2-7; D gene ambiguous. The V end was cut by 9 bases, the J end by 1 base, with 7 bases between. Germline V gene sequence: CDR1 SNHLY, CDR2 FYNNEI. CDR3 size: 11 residues. CDR3 region: CASCLSYEQYF. DNA for the CDR3: TGTGCCAGTTGCCTTTCCTACGAGCAGTACTTC.

This clonotype was counted between two and nine times. The chain is built from TRBV6-5 and TRBJ2-3; D is uncertain. The germline V gene encodes CDR1 MNHEY and CDR2 SVGAGI. The CDR3 is 14 residues long. Trimming took off 0 bases at V and 0 bases at J, with 4 bases between the two ends. The CDR3 loop reads CASSYSASTDTQYF. The CDR3 DNA reads as TGTGCCAGCAGTTACTCGGCAAGCACAGATACGCAGTATTTT.

This clonotype was detected a few times. The chain uses TRBV5-1 and TRBJ2-1, with D unclear. The V gene lost 3 bases and the J gene lost 7 bases, with 11 bases spanning the gap. The CDR3 runs to 13 residues. In germline, CDR1 is SGHRS, CDR2 YFSETQ. CDR3 sequence (DNA): TGCGCCAGCAGCTCCCGACCCTGGAATGAGCAGTTCTTC. This gives the protein CASSSRPWNEQFF.

This clonotype was seen at least ten times. The chain combines TRBV7-6 with TRBJ2-2; unclear D gene. The V gene's germline CDR1 is SGHVS and CDR2 FNYEAQ. The CDR3 is 14 residues long. The V gene lost 5 bases and the J gene lost 6 bases, with 13 bases spanning the gap. In DNA form, the CDR3 reads TGTGCCAGCAGCCCAAGAACAGTTCCCGGGGAGCTGTTTTTT. Translating it yields CASSPRTVPGELFF.

This clonotype was found many times. V usage is TRBV6-2 or TRBV6-3 and J usage is TRBJ2-7; weak D call: TRBD1 (6 bases). V was shortened by 1 base and J by 1 base, with 11 bases between the two germline ends. The CDR3 covers 15 residues. Per the germline V gene, CDR1 is MNHEY and CDR2 is SVGEGT. This CDR3 reads CASSYLQGPSYEQYF. In DNA form, the CDR3 reads TGTGCCAGCAGTTACTTGCAGGGGCCGTCCTACGAGCAGTACTTC.